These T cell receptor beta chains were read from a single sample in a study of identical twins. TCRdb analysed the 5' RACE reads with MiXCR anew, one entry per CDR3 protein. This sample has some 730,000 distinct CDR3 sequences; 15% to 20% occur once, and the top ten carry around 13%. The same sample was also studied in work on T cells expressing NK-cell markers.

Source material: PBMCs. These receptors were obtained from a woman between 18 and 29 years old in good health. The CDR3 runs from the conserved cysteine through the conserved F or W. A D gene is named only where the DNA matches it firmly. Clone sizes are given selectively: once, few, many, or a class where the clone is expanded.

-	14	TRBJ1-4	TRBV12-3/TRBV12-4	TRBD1	CASSQDRDNEKLFF	TGTGCCAGCAGTCAGGACAGGGATAATGAAAAACTGTTTTTT
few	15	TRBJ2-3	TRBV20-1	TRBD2	CSARDPQREGDTQYF	TGCAGTGCTAGAGATCCCCAGCGGGAGGGAGATACGCAGTATTTT
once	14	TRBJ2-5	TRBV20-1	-	CSASPAGSGETQYF	TGCAGTGCTAGTCCAGCGGGCTCAGGAGAGACCCAGTACTTC
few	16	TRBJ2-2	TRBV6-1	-	CASSPGPGLNTGELFF	TGTGCCAGCAGCCCCGGTCCGGGATTGAACACCGGGGAGCTGTTTTTT
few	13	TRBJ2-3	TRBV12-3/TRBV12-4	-	CASSKDSPATQYF	TGTGCCAGCAGCAAGGACTCCCCCGCAACGCAGTATTTT
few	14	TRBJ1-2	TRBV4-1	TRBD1	CASSQDGRGNGYTF	TGCGCCAGCAGCCAAGATGGCAGGGGGAATGGCTACACCTTC
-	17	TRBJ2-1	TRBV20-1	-	CSARDREGVLSYNEQFF	TGCAGTGCTAGAGATCGGGAAGGGGTCCTCTCCTACAATGAGCAGTTCTTC
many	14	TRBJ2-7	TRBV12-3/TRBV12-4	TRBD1	CASSLDRGVYEQYF	TGTGCCAGCAGTTTAGACAGGGGCGTCTACGAGCAGTACTTC
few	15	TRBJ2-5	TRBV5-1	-	CASSLAVRPKETQYF	TGCGCCAGCAGCTTGGCCGTAAGGCCCAAAGAGACCCAGTACTTC
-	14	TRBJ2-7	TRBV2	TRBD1	CASSDTGGGDEQYF	TGTGCCAGCAGCGATACAGGGGGCGGCGACGAGCAGTACTTC
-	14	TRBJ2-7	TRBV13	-	CASSLGLINYEQYF	TGTGCCAGCAGCTTAGGTCTAATCAACTACGAGCAGTACTTC
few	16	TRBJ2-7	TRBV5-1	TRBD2	CASSLGHGGGSYEQYF	TGCGCCAGCAGCTTGGGGCACGGGGGGGGTTCCTACGAGCAGTACTTC
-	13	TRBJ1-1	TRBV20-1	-	CSAGQSLNTEAFF	TGCAGTGCCGGACAGTCCTTGAACACTGAAGCTTTCTTT
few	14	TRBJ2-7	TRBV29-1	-	CSVTGGTGAYEQYF	TGCAGCGTTACGGGGGGGACAGGAGCCTACGAGCAGTACTTC
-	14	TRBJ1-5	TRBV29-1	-	CSVAGPGSNQPQHF	TGCAGCGTTGCCGGCCCGGGGAGCAATCAGCCCCAGCATTTT
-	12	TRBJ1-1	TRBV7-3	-	CATAAGNTEAFF	TGTGCCACAGCAGCGGGTAACACTGAAGCTTTCTTT
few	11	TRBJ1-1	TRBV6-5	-	CASLRDRRAFF	TGTGCCAGCCTTCGGGACCGGAGGGCTTTCTTT
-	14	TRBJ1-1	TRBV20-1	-	CSARGALKNTEVFF	TGCAGTGCTAGAGGGGCGTTGAAGAACACTGAAGTTTTCTTT
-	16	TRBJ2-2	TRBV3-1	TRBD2	CASSPRTSGSSRELFF	TGTGCCAGCAGCCCACGGACTAGCGGGAGTTCCAGGGAGCTGTTTTTT
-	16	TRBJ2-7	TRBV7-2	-	CASSSRMPELGLEQYF	TGTGCCAGCAGCTCCCGGATGCCCGAACTGGGCCTTGAGCAGTACTTC
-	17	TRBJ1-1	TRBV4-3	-	CASSQDGREGPNTEAFF	TGCGCCAGCAGCCAAGACGGACGAGAGGGACCGAACACTGAAGCTTTCTTT
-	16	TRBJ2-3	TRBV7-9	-	CASSLSFRTSTDTQYF	TGTGCCAGCAGCTTGAGTTTCCGGACGAGCACAGATACGCAGTATTTT
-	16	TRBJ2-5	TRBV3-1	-	CASSVLPGGGYSTQYF	TGTGCCAGCAGCGTTTTACCCGGGGGTGGGTATTCGACCCAGTACTTC
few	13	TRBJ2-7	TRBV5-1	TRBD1	CASRGQASYEQYF	TGCGCCAGCAGGGGACAGGCCTCCTACGAGCAGTACTTC
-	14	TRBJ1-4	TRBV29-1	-	CSGKKGLRDEKLFF	TGCAGCGGAAAAAAGGGGTTACGGGATGAAAAACTGTTTTTT
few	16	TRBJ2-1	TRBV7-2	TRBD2	CASSLEGSSGRNEQFF	TGTGCCAGCAGCTTAGAAGGGTCTAGCGGGAGGAATGAGCAGTTCTTC
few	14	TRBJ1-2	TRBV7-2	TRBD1	CASSFAGGNYGYTF	TGTGCCAGCAGCTTCGCAGGGGGCAACTATGGCTACACCTTC
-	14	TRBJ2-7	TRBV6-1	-	CASSRRQSSYEQYF	TGTGCCAGCAGTCGACGGCAAAGCTCCTACGAGCAGTACTTC
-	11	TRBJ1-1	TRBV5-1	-	CASRGGGKAFF	TGCGCCAGCAGAGGCGGAGGGAAAGCTTTCTTT